A single sample is the source of the 28 T cell receptor beta chains below, sequenced in a study of blood T cell repertoires in COVID-19. TCRdb's copy holds only in-frame clones and misses some; the assay was immunoSEQ multiplex PCR. The table shows 150,000 or so clones, with 85% to 90% occurring only once. The material sequenced was peripheral blood. The source of these receptors is a man in his forties or fifties with active or convalescent COVID-19.

This chain joins TRBV14 and TRBJ1-6; 9 nucleotides match TRBD1. CDR3 length: 19 residues. The junction had 10 bases not matched to a gene; V was cut back by 1 base and J by 3 bases. Germline CDR1 reads SGHDN; CDR2 reads FVKESK. CDR3 DNA sequence: TGTGCCAGCAGCCAAGGGTCGGGACAGGGAGCCGACTATAATTCACCCCTCCACTTT. It encodes CASSQGSGQGADYNSPLHF.

The J gene is TRBJ2-7, the V gene TRBV2; TRBD1 aligns across 12 bases. The trim removed 6 bases at V and 1 base at J, leaving 4 bases unmatched. Germline CDR1 is SNHLY and CDR2 is FYNNEI. This CDR3 region has 15 residues. The CDR3: CASRQGQGASYEQYF. For the CDR3, the DNA is TGTGCCAGCAGACAGGGACAGGGGGCGTCCTACGAGCAGTACTTC. The whole variable domain, filled in from reference TRBV2 and TRBJ2-7, reads EPEVTQTPSHQVTQMGQEVILRCVPISNHLYFYWYRQILGQKVEFLVSFYNNEISEKSEIFDDQFSVERPDGSNFTLKIRSTKLEDSAMYFCASRQGQGASYEQYFGPGTRLTVT.

The chain recombines TRBV15 with TRBJ2-7; 9 bases fit TRBD1. The V gene's germline CDR1 is LNHNV and CDR2 YYDKDF (reference sequence). Germline trimming cut 2 bases from V and 5 bases from J; bases unmatched to any gene: 7. The CDR3 runs to 15 residues. The CDR3 DNA is TGTGCCACCAGCAGATCCCGGACAGGGGACAACGAGCAGTACTTC. Amino acids: CATSRSRTGDNEQYF. Full variable domain (remainder filled in from reference TRBV15 and TRBJ2-7): DAMVIQNPRYQVTQFGKPVTLSCSQTLNHNVMYWYQQKSSQAPKLLFHYYDKDFNNEADTPDNFQSRRPNTSFCFLDIRSPGLGDTAMYLCATSRSRTGDNEQYFGPGTRLTVT.

This rearrangement joins TRBV6-1 to TRBJ2-7, with D unresolved. The germline V gene encodes CDR1 MNHNS and CDR2 SASEGT. The CDR3 extends over 12 amino acids. Trimming took 0 bases from V and 12 from J, leaving 12 bases between them. CDR3: CASSEAKGPRYF. The CDR3 DNA is TGTGCCAGCAGTGAAGCGAAAGGTCCTAGGTACTTC.

This clone has a handful of counts. This chain connects TRBV28 to TRBJ2-7; 12 nucleotides align to TRBD2. With 6 bases clipped from V and 7 bases from J, the junction kept 10 bases outside the gene matches. CDR3 size: 15 residues. Per germline, CDR1 MDHEN and CDR2 SYDVKM. The CDR3 loop reads CASRGRTSGTGEQYF. CDR3 DNA: TGTGCCAGCAGGGGTAGGACTAGCGGGACAGGTGAGCAGTACTTC. Full variable domain (remainder filled in from reference TRBV28 and TRBJ2-7): DVKVTQSSRYLVKRTGEKVFLECVQDMDHENMFWYRQDPGLGLRLIYFSYDVKMKEKGDIPEGYSVSREKKERFSLILESASTNQTSMYLCASRGRTSGTGEQYFGPGTRLTVT.

This sequence joins TRBV2 and TRBJ1-1, with D possibly being TRBD1 (6 bases). The germline CDR1 and CDR2 sequences are SNHLY and FYNNEI. Deletions cut 0 bases from V and 5 bases from J, with 7 bases between. There are 13 residues in the CDR3. The CDR3 spells CASSEAQGTEAFF. The CDR3 DNA is TGTGCCAGCAGTGAAGCGCAGGGGACTGAAGCTTTCTTT.

This clone was recorded once. The J gene is TRBJ2-7, the V gene TRBV28; D is possibly TRBD2 (5 bases). CDR1 and CDR2 from the germline V gene are MDHEN and SYDVKM. Trimming left V 2 bases short and J 0 bases short, with 8 bases between. This CDR3 is built from 14 residues. The CDR3, as DNA: TGTGCCAGCAGTTTAACGGGGAGCTCCTACGAGCAGTACTTC. Encoded protein: CASSLTGSSYEQYF.

The rearrangement joins TRBV29-1 to TRBJ1-2; TRBD1 agrees at 7 bases. Germline V gene data show CDR1 as SQVTM and CDR2 as ANQGSEA. J gave up 2 bases and V 6 bases, and 3 bases lay outside the gene matches. The CDR3 is 12 residues long. CDR3 nucleotides: TGCAGCGTCGGGGACAGAAACTATGGCTACACCTTC. It translates to CSVGDRNYGYTF.

The table lists this clone with a few counts. The chain combines TRBV10-3 with TRBJ2-1; TRBD2 is a possible D gene (6 bases). The V end lost 6 bases, the J end lost 0 bases, and 15 bases lay between the germline ends. CDR3 length: 16 amino acids. Germline-derived CDR1 and CDR2 are ENHRY and SYGVKD. The CDR3 DNA follows: TGTGCCATCAGGTCGGAGCGGGCGAGCTCCTACAATGAGCAGTTCTTC. It codes for CAIRSERASSYNEQFF.

The chain is built from TRBV3-1 (or the pseudogene TRBV3-2) and TRBJ2-2, with D possibly TRBD2 on 5 matching bases. CDR1 and CDR2 (germline): LGHDT, YNNKEL (reference sequence). The CDR3 sequence is 16 residues long. V was pared by 4 bases and J by 4 bases, with 16 bases between. The CDR3 coding sequence is TGTGCCAGCAGCCCCGTCGGAGCGGAAACCACCGGGGAGCTGTTTTTT. Translated, it gives CASSPVGAETTGELFF.

The CDR3 coding sequence is TGCGCCAGCAGCCCGGTATCGGCGGGCACAGATACGCAGTATTTT. It codes for CASSPVSAGTDTQYF. The gene calls are TRBV4-1 and TRBJ2-3; no definite D call. Germline CDR1 is MGHRA and CDR2 is YSYEKL. The CDR3 is made up of 15 amino acids. V was shortened by 4 bases and J by 1 base, with 12 bases between the two germline ends.

The V and J genes are TRBV15 and TRBJ2-1, with 9 bases matching TRBD1. J was trimmed by 8 bases and V by 0 bases; bases with no gene match: 5. Germline V CDR1 and CDR2: LNHNV, YYDKDF (reference sequence). The CDR3 length is 15 residues. The CDR3 is CATSRELQGADEQFF. The CDR3 DNA sequence: TGTGCCACCAGCAGAGAACTACAGGGGGCCGATGAGCAGTTCTTC.

This clone was seen more than once but under ten times. This chain links TRBV5-1 with TRBJ2-3; 8 bases agree with TRBD1. With 7 bases clipped from V and 1 base from J, the junction kept 5 bases outside the gene matches. The CDR3 extends over 14 amino acids. CDR1 and CDR2 (germline): SGHRS, YFSETQ. The chain's CDR3 is CASGDRGGTDTQYF. The CDR3 nucleotides read TGCGCCAGCGGCGACAGGGGCGGCACAGATACGCAGTATTTT.

V gene TRBV7-3 combines with J gene TRBJ1-2; D perhaps matches TRBD1 (6 bases). Germline V gives CDR1 SGHTA, CDR2 FQGTGA. The CDR3 sequence is 13 residues long. Trimming took 6 bases from V and 5 from J, leaving 13 bases between them. In DNA, the CDR3 is TGTGCCAGCAGTCCCACAGGGAAATATGGCTACACCTTC. This translates into CASSPTGKYGYTF.

CDR3 bases: TGTGCCAGCAGTTACCCGTGGACAGGGGACGGATTAAATCAGCCCCAGCATTTT. Its protein is CASSYPWTGDGLNQPQHF. The rearrangement links TRBV6-2 or TRBV6-3 to TRBJ1-5; 9 nucleotides align to TRBD1. The CDR3 consists of 18 residues. V lost 2 bases to trimming and J lost 4 bases; unmatched junction nucleotides: 12. The germline gives CDR1 MNHEY, CDR2 SVGEGT.

J is TRBJ1-1 and V is TRBV5-1, with D hard to call. CDR1 is SGHRS and CDR2 is YFSETQ in the germline V gene. The CDR3 length is 13 residues. V dropped 0 bases and J dropped 3 bases, with 6 bases sitting between them. The CDR3 bases are TGCGCCAGCAGCTTGGAGGAGTACACTGAAGCTTTCTTT. Its translation: CASSLEEYTEAFF. Combining the CDR3 with reference TRBV5-1 and TRBJ1-1 gives the whole variable domain KAGVTQTPRYLIKTRGQQVTLSCSPISGHRSVSWYQQTPGQGLQFLFEYFSETQRNKGNFPGRFSGRQFSNSRSEMNVSTLELGDSALYLCASSLEEYTEAFFGQGTRLTVV.

The V and J genes are TRBV7-2 and TRBJ2-5; 11 bases are shared with TRBD2. Germline-derived CDR1 and CDR2 are SGHTA and FQGNSA. The length of the CDR3 is 15 residues. The V segment lost 5 bases and the J segment 5 bases; nucleotides outside the gene matches: 7. CDR3 DNA: TGTGCCAGCAGCCCCGCTAGCGGGAGGATGGAGACCCAGTACTTC. This gives the protein CASSPASGRMETQYF. Supplemented by reference TRBV7-2 and TRBJ2-5, the full variable domain reads GAGVSQSPSNKVTEKGKDVELRCDPISGHTALYWYRQSLGQGLEFLIYFQGNSAPDKSGLPSDRFSAERTGGSVSTLTIQRTQQEDSAVYLCASSPASGRMETQYFGPGTRLLVL.

V usage is TRBV5-4 and J usage is TRBJ2-1, with D hard to call. The germline CDR1 and CDR2 sequences are SGHNT and YYREEE (reference sequence). This CDR3 spans 14 amino acids. The V end was cut by 2 bases, the J end by 5 bases, with 11 bases between. The CDR3 sequence is CASSLPPRDNEQFF. The CDR3 DNA sequence: TGTGCCAGCAGCTTACCCCCCCGGGACAATGAGCAGTTCTTC.

This clone was observed a single time. The CDR3 region is CASSLSGTTDTQYF. In DNA form, the CDR3 reads TGTGCCAGCAGCTTAAGCGGGACCACAGATACGCAGTATTTT. V and J are TRBV11-1 and TRBJ2-3, with 7 bases fitting TRBD2. CDR1 is SGHAT, CDR2 FQDESV, per germline (reference sequence). The J segment lost 2 bases and the V segment lost 2 bases, leaving 1 base of the junction unmatched. The CDR3 consists of 14 residues.

The chain couples TRBV11-3 to TRBJ2-7, with D maybe TRBD2 (6 bases). Germline CDR1 is SGHNT and CDR2 is YENEEA. The CDR3 contains 14 residues. Trimming took off 2 bases at V and 4 bases at J, with 12 bases between the two ends. CDR3 amino acids: CASSLSPGEYEQYF. The CDR3 region has the DNA TGTGCCAGCAGCTTAAGTCCGGGGGAGTACGAGCAGTACTTC. Looking up the rest from reference TRBV11-3 and TRBJ2-7 gives the full variable domain: EAGVVQSPRYKIIEKKQPVAFWCNPISGHNTLYWYLQNLGQGPELLIRYENEEAVDDSQLPKDRFSAERLKGVDSTLKIQPAELGDSAVYLCASSLSPGEYEQYFGPGTRLTVT.

This chain connects TRBV6-2 or TRBV6-3 to TRBJ2-2; the match to TRBD2 covers 7 bases. The CDR3 sequence is 14 residues long. Germline CDR1 is MNHEY and CDR2 is SVGEGT. The trim removed 4 bases at V and 3 bases at J, leaving 2 bases unmatched. CDR3: CASSWGGDTGELFF. The CDR3 region has the DNA TGTGCCAGCAGTTGGGGGGGAGACACCGGGGAGCTGTTTTTT.

The gene calls are TRBV10-1 and TRBJ2-1, with D possibly TRBD2 on 5 matching bases. CDR1 WNHNN and CDR2 SYGVQD come from the germline V gene (reference sequence). The V and J ends lost 7 bases and 3 bases respectively, with 13 bases between them. There are 14 residues in the CDR3. CDR3 residues: CASTRTPLYNEQFF. CDR3 in DNA: TGCGCCAGCACAAGGACTCCTCTCTACAATGAGCAGTTCTTC.

Only one count was recorded for this clone. This rearrangement joins TRBV4-3 to TRBJ1-4; 7 bases agree with TRBD1. Germline V CDR1 and CDR2: LGHNA, YSLEER. The CDR3 is 14 amino acids. J lost 8 bases, V lost 4 bases, and 7 bases had no gene match. The CDR3 coding sequence is TGCGCCAGCAGCCCCAACAGGGGTGCCGAAAAACTGTTTTTT. Encoded protein: CASSPNRGAEKLFF.

V usage is TRBV20-1 and J usage is TRBJ2-7; 7 bases align to TRBD2. This CDR3 has 14 residues. Germline CDR1 DFQATT, CDR2 SNEGSKA (reference sequence). V shed 3 bases and J 0 bases; nucleotides not matched to a gene: 5. CDR3 region: CSASRAGSSYEQYF. Here the CDR3 DNA reads TGCAGTGCTAGTCGAGCGGGGAGCTCCTACGAGCAGTACTTC.

The chain employs TRBV21-1 and TRBJ1-5; the table calls TRBD1, which could not be checked here. TRBV21-1 is tagged as a pseudogene. The CDR3 spans 15 residues. Here the CDR3 reads CASSKAAGSFQPQHF. CDR3 in DNA: TGTGCCAGCAGCAAAGCGGCAGGGTCATTTCAGCCCCAGCATTTT.

CDR3: CASILSRDIDNEQFF. CDR3 coding DNA: TGTGCCAGCATCCTAAGCCGGGACATAGACAATGAGCAGTTCTTC. The chain recombines TRBV7-2 with TRBJ2-1; tentatively, D is TRBD1 (6 bases). This CDR3 has 15 amino acids. Germline V gene lookup returns CDR1 SGHTA and CDR2 FQGNSA. Trimming took off 7 bases at V and 5 bases at J, with 18 bases between the two ends.

This sequence joins TRBV6-5 and TRBJ1-2; weak D call: TRBD1 (5 bases). V was clipped by 0 bases and J by 10 bases, with 18 bases between them. The germline gives CDR1 MNHEY, CDR2 SVGAGI. CDR3 length equals 15 residues. This chain's CDR3 is CASSYSRTIDGNYTF. CDR3 in DNA: TGTGCCAGCAGTTACTCGAGGACAATAGATGGGAACTACACCTTC.

The chain combines TRBV29-1 with TRBJ2-7, with 11 nucleotides matching TRBD2. The V and J ends lost 5 bases and 0 bases, in that order; junction bases with no gene match: 6. CDR3 length: 15 residues. Germline V gene data show CDR1 as SQVTM and CDR2 as ANQGSEA. The CDR3 loop is CSVRIAGGSSYEQYF. CDR3 DNA: TGCAGCGTTCGTATAGCGGGAGGGAGCTCCTACGAGCAGTACTTC.